The entry below gives a single T cell receptor beta chain sequence along with its context. The primer mix had 60 Vbeta and 13 Jbeta primers. Sequencing was performed with immunoSEQ multiplex PCR; in TCRdb, only in-frame clones are kept and a portion is missing. Of 150,000 or so clones listed, under 80% are singletons. These data come from a study of cytomegalovirus exposure and HLA in healthy donors. In the study overall: A data release that came early held around 85 million unique TCRs from HLA-typed donors.

Donors sampled were nominally healthy, though unrecorded immune exposures were likely. Germline CDR1 and CDR2: LGHNA and YNFKEQ. With 1 base clipped from V and 0 bases from J, the junction kept 5 bases outside the gene matches. The CDR3 is 16 amino acids. This TCR derives from a young man in good health and CMV-seronegative. Sequenced material: PBMCs. The rearrangement links TRBV4-2 to TRBJ2-7; 8 nucleotides agree with TRBD1. The CDR3 DNA reads as TGTGCCAGCAGCCAAGCATGGACAGGGAGCTCCTACGAGCAGTACTTC. Translation gives CASSQAWTGSSYEQYF.